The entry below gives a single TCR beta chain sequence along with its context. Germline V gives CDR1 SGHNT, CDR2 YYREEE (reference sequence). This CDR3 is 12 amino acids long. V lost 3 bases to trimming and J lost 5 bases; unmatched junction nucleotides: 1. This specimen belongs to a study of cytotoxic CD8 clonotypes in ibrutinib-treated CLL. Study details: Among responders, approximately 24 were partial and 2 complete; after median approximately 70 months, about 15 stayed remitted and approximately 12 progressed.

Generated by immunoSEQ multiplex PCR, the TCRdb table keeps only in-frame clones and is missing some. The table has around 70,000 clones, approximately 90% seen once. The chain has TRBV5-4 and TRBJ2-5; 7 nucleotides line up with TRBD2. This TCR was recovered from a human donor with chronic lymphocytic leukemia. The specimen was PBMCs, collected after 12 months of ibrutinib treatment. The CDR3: CASSWGGETQYF. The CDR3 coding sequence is TGTGCCAGCAGCTGGGGAGGGGAGACCCAGTACTTC.